The 7 T cell receptor beta chains presented below share a single source sample, sequenced in a study of T cell responses to AZD1222 COVID-19 vaccine. Produced via immunoSEQ multiplex PCR; TCRdb's table is partial and in-frame only. Of 65,000 to 80,000 clones in the sample, 83% are singletons; the top ten hold about 1.3%. The material was peripheral blood, obtained 28 days after the second AZD1222 dose. The source is an adult who received the AZD1222 COVID-19 vaccine.

The V call is TRBV7-2, the J call TRBJ1-3, with no clear D. V lost 1 base, J lost 2 bases, and 3 bases lay in between. The germline V gene has CDR1 SGHTA and CDR2 FQGNSA. This CDR3 spans 13 amino acids. The CDR3: CASSLGTGNTIYF. CDR3 DNA sequence: TGTGCCAGCAGCTTAGGAACTGGAAACACCATATATTTT.

The V call is TRBV7-2, the J call TRBJ1-2; 7 nucleotides match TRBD1. V shed 1 base and J 4 bases; nucleotides not matched to a gene: 9. Germline values: CDR1 SGHTA, CDR2 FQGNSA. CDR3 size: 16 residues. The CDR3 DNA reads as TGTGCCAGCAGCTTAGGGTTTAGCGGGACAGTCTATGGCTACACCTTC. Protein: CASSLGFSGTVYGYTF.

The count of this clone is one. The V call is TRBV4-1, the J call TRBJ2-7, with 16 bases that match TRBD2. J lost 4 bases, V lost 3 bases, and 15 bases had no gene match. This CDR3 has 20 amino acids. Germline loops: CDR1 MGHRA, CDR2 YSYEKL. The CDR3 loop is CASSQEGLAGGQARGYEQYF. The CDR3 DNA follows: TGCGCCAGCAGCCAGGAGGGACTAGCGGGAGGGCAAGCAAGGGGGTACGAGCAGTACTTC.

This chain uses TRBV28 with TRBJ1-3; 7 bases align to TRBD1. This CDR3 has 14 residues. Trimming cost V 6 bases and J 3 bases; bases outside gene matches: 5. The germline CDR1 and CDR2 sequences are MDHEN and SYDVKM. CDR3 sequence: CASSMGQIGNTIYF. Written as DNA, the CDR3 is TGTGCCAGCAGCATGGGACAGATTGGAAACACCATATATTTT.

For the CDR3, the DNA is TGTGCCAGCAGCTTAACGCGGGTCACCGGGGAGCTGTTTTTT. It specifies CASSLTRVTGELFF. V usage is TRBV7-3 and J usage is TRBJ2-2; perhaps TRBD2 as D (5 bases). V was trimmed by 0 bases and J by 4 bases, leaving 6 bases between them. The length of the CDR3 is 14 residues. CDR1 SGHTA and CDR2 FQGTGA come from the germline V gene.

This clone showed up just once. V and J are TRBV19 and TRBJ2-2; D perhaps matches TRBD2 (6 bases). The germline V gene has CDR1 LNHDA and CDR2 SQIVND (reference sequence). V dropped 7 bases and J dropped 2 bases, with 14 bases sitting between them. The CDR3 is 15 residues long. For the CDR3, the DNA is TGTGCCAGTACCCAAGCGGGCTTCAACACCGGGGAGCTGTTTTTT. Amino acids: CASTQAGFNTGELFF.

The chain joins TRBV27 to TRBJ1-2; D might be TRBD1 (6 bases). The germline V gene encodes CDR1 MNHEY and CDR2 SMNVEV (reference sequence). Between the trimmed V and J ends, which lost 3 bases and 2 bases, there was a span of 10 bases. This CDR3 contains 14 residues. The DNA of the CDR3 is TGTGCCAGCAGTTTCGGGGGCGCAAACTATGGCTACACCTTC. It encodes CASSFGGANYGYTF.